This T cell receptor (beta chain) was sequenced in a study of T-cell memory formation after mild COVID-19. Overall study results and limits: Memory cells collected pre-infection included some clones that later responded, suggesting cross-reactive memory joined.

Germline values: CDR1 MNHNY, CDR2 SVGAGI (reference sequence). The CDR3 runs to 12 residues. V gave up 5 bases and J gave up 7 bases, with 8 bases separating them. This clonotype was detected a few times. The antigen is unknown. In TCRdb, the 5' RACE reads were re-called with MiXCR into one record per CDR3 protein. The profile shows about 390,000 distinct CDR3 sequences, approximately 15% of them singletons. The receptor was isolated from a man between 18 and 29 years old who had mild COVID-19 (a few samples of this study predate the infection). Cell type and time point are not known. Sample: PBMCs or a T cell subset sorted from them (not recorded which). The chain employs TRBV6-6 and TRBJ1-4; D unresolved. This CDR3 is CASSPIGEKLFF. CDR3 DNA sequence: TGTGCCAGCAGTCCCATTGGTGAAAAACTGTTTTTT.